This TCR beta chain was captured by sequencing in a study of T-cell memory formation after mild COVID-19. This clonotype was counted ten times or more. V shed 6 bases and J shed 2 bases, with 13 bases lying between them. The CDR3 contains 15 residues. From germline, CDR1 is MNHEY and CDR2 SVGEGT. Via MiXCR, TCRdb re-called the 5' RACE reads, giving one row per CDR3 protein. The table includes approximately 98,000 distinct CDR3 sequences, 18% detected once. The V and J genes are TRBV6-2 or TRBV6-3 and TRBJ2-2; TRBD2 is a possible D gene (7 bases). The sequence derives from a man younger than 30 who had mild COVID-19 (a few samples of this study predate the infection). Cell type and time point are not known. Sequences were obtained from PBMCs or a T cell subset sorted from them (not recorded which). The CDR3 DNA reads as TGTGCCAGCAGCGGCGGGGGCTACAACACCGGGGAGCTGTTTTTT. This encodes CASSGGGYNTGELFF.